This TCR beta chain derives from a study of vaccination and CD4 T cells after COVID-19. Study overall: Each convalescent patient was PCR positive for SARS-CoV-2 on nasal swab; roughly 10 cases were mild and one severe.

Sequencing of the DNA from cultured CD4+ T cells was carried out with the Oncomine TCR Beta short-read assay. TCRdb redid the calling of the PCR reads with MiXCR, one entry per CDR3 protein. Here the sample spans approximately 23,000 distinct CDR3 sequences, around two fifths being singletons. On this clonotype itself: Its antigen is not identified.

Time point reported: late sampling 161 to 241 days after vaccination in three convalescent patients. Treatment reported: approximately nine-day PBMC culture with coronavirus spike peptide pools or control peptides (ViraFEST assay). Sample: CD4+ T cells from blood, cultured in vitro, taken about 7 months after SARS-CoV-2 vaccination. The sequence came from a human donor who had recovered from COVID-19.

CDR3 sequence: CASSQRTGGDTQYF. As DNA, the CDR3 is TGCGCCAGCAGCCAACGCACAGGGGGAGATACGCAGTATTTT. The rearrangement links TRBV4-3 to TRBJ2-3; 8 bases are shared with TRBD1. This CDR3 region has 14 residues. Germline CDR1 LGHNA, CDR2 YSLEER. Trimming removed 2 bases from V and 5 bases from J; junction bases left unmatched: 3.